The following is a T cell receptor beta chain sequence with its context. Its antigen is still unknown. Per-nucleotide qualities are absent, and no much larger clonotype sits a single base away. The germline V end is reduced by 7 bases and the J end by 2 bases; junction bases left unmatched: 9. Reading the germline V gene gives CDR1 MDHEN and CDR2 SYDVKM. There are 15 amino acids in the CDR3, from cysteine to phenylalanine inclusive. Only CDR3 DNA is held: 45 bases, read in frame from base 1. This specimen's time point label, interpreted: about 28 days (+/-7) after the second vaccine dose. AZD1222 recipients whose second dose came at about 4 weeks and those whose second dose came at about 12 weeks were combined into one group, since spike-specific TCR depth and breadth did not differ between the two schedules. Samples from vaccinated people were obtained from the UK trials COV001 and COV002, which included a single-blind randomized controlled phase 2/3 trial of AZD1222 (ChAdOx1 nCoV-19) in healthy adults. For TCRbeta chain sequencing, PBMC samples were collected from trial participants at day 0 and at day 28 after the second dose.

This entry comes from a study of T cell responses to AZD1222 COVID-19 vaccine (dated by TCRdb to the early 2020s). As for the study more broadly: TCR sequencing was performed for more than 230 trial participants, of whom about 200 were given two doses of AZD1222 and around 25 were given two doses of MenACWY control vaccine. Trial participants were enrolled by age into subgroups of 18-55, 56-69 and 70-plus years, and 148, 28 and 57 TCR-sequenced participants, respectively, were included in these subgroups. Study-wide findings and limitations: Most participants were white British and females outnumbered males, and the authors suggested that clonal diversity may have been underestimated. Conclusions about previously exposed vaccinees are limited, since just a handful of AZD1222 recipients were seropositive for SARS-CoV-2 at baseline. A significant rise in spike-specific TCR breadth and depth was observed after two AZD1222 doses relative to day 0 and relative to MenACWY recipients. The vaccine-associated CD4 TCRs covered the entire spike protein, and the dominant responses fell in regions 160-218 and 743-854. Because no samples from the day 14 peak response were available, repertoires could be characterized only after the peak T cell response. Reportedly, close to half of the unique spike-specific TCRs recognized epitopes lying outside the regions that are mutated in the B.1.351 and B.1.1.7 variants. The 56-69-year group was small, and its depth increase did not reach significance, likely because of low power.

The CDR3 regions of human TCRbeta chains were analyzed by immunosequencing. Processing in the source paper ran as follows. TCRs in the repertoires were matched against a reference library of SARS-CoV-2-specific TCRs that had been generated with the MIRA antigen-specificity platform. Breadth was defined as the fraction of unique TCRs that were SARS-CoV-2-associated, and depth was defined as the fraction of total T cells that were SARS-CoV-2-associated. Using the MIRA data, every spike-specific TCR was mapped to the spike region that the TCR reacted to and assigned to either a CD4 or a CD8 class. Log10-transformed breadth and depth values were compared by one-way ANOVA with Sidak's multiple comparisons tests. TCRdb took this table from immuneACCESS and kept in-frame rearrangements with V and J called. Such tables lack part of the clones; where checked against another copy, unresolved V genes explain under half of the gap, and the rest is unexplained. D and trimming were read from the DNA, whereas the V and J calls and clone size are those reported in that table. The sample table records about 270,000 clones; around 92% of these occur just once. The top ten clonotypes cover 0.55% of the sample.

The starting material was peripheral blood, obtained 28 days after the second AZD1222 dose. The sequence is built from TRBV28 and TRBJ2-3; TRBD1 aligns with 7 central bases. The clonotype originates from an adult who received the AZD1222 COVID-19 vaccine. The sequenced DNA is TGTGCCAGCACTTTCCAGACAGGGTTCACAGATACGCAGTATTTT. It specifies CASTFQTGFTDTQYF. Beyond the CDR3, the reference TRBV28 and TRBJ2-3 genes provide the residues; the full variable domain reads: DVKVTQSSRYLVKRTGEKVFLECVQDMDHENMFWYRQDPGLGLRLIYFSYDVKMKEKGDIPEGYSVSREKKERFSLILESASTNQTSMYLCASTFQTGFTDTQYFGPGTRLTVL.